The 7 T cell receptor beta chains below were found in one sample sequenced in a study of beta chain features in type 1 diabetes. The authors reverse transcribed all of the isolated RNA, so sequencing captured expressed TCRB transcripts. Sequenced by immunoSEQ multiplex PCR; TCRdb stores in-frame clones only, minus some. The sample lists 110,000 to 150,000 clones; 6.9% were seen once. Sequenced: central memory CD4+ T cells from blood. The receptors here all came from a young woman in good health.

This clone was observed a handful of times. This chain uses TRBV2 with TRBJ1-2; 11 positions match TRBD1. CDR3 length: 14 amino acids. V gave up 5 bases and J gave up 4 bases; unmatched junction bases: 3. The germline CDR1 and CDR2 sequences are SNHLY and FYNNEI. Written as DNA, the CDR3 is TGTGCCAGCAGTCTCGGGACAGGGGGCTATGGCTACACCTTC. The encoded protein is CASSLGTGGYGYTF.

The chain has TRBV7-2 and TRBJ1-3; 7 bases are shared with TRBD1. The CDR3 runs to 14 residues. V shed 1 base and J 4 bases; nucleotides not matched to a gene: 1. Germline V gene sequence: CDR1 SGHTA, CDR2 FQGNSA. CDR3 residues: CASSLEGGGNTIYF. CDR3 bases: TGTGCCAGCAGCTTAGAAGGGGGCGGAAACACCATATATTTT.

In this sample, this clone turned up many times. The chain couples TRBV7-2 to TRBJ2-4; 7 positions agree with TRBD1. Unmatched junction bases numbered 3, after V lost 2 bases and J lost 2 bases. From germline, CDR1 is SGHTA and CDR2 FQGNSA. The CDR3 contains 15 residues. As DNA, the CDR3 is TGTGCCAGCAGCTTATCAGGGGGAACCAAAAACATTCAGTACTTC. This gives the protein CASSLSGGTKNIQYF.

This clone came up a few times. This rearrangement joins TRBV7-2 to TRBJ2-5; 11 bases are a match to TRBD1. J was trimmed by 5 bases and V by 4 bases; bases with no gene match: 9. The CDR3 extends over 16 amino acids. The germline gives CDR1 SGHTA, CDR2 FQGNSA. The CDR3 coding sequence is TGTGCCAGCAGCTCCCTGGGACAGGGGGTTTCGGAGACCCAGTACTTC. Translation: CASSSLGQGVSETQYF.

In DNA, the CDR3 is TGTGCCAGCAGTGGTCCGGGACAGTTCTCCTACGAGCAGTACTTC. Protein: CASSGPGQFSYEQYF. The chain employs TRBV28 and TRBJ2-7; 7 nucleotides align to TRBD1. CDR1 MDHEN and CDR2 SYDVKM come from the germline V gene. Trimming removed 5 bases from V and 0 bases from J; junction bases left unmatched: 7. This CDR3 contains 15 residues.

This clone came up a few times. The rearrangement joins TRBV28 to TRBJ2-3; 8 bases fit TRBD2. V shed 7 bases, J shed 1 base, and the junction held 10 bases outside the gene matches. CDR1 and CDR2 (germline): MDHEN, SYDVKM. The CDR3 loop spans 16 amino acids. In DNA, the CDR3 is TGTGCCAGCATTAGCGGGGCCGTTAGTGGCACAGATACGCAGTATTTT. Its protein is CASISGAVSGTDTQYF.

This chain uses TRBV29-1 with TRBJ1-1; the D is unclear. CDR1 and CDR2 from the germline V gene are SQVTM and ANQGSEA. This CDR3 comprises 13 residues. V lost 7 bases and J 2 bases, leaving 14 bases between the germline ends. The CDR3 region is CSASQEENTEAFF. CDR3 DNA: TGCAGCGCGTCGCAGGAGGAAAACACTGAAGCTTTCTTT.